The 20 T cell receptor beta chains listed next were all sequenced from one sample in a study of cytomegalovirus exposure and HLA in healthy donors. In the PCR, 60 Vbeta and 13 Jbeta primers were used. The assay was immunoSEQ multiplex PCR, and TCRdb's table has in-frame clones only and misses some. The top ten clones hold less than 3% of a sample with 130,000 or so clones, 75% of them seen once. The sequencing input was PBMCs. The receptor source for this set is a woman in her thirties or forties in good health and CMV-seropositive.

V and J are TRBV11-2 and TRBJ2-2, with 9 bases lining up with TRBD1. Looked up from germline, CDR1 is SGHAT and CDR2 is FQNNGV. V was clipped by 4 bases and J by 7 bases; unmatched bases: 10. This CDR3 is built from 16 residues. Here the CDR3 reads CASSWLTGGRGGELFF. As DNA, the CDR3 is TGTGCCAGCAGCTGGCTCACAGGGGGCCGGGGCGGGGAGCTGTTTTTT.

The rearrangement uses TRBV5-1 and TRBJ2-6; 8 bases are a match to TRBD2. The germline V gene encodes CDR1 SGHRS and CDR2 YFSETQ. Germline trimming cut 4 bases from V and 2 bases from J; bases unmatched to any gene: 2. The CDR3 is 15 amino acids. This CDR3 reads CASSGTSPGANVLTF. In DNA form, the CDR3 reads TGCGCCAGCAGCGGGACTAGTCCTGGGGCCAACGTCCTGACTTTC.

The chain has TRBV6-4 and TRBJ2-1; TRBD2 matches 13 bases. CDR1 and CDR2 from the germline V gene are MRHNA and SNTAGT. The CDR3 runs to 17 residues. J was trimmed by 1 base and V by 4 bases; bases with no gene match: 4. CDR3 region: CASSAGTSGASYNEQFF. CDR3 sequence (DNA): TGTGCCAGCAGTGCGGGGACTAGCGGGGCATCCTACAATGAGCAGTTCTTC.

The CDR3 here is CASSIRDYNEQFF. In DNA form, the CDR3 reads TGTGCCAGCAGCATCCGGGACTACAATGAGCAGTTCTTC. This chain joins TRBV7-8 and TRBJ2-1; the D gene is possibly TRBD2 (5 bases). V was trimmed by 5 bases and J by 3 bases, leaving 8 bases between them. The CDR3 contains 13 residues. CDR1 is SGHVS, CDR2 FQNEAQ, per germline. The variable domain in full, with the rest retrieved from reference TRBV7-8 and TRBJ2-1, is GAGVSQSPRYKVAKRGQDVALRCDPISGHVSLFWYQQALGQGPEFLTYFQNEAQLDKSGLPSDRFFAERPEGSVSTLKIQRTQQEDSAVYLCASSIRDYNEQFFGPGTRLTVL.

Here the CDR3 reads CASSFQGGGMETQYF. The CDR3 DNA sequence: TGTGCCAGCAGCTTCCAGGGAGGAGGTATGGAGACCCAGTACTTC. J is TRBJ2-5 and V is TRBV7-3; D may be TRBD2 (6 bases). The CDR3 spans 15 residues. CDR1 is SGHTA, CDR2 FQGTGA, per germline. V was clipped by 3 bases and J by 5 bases, with 16 bases between them.

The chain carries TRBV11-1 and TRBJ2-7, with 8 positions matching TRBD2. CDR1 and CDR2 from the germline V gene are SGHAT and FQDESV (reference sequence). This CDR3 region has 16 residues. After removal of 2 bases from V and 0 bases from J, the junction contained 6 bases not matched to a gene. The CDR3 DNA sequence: TGTGCCAGCAGCTTATGGGGTACTAGCGGCTCCTACGAGCAGTACTTC. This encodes CASSLWGTSGSYEQYF.

In DNA, the CDR3 is TGTGCCAGCAGTGAAGGCCGAGGGTGGAATTCACCCCTCCACTTT. Its translation: CASSEGRGWNSPLHF. The rearrangement joins TRBV2 to TRBJ1-6; D is uncertain. The germline V gene encodes CDR1 SNHLY and CDR2 FYNNEI. Trimming pared 1 base from V and 7 bases from J, leaving 11 bases between. The CDR3 covers 15 residues.

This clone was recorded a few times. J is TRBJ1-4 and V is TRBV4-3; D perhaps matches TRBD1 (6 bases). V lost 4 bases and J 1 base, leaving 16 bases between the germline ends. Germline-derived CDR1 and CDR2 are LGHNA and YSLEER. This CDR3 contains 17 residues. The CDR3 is CASSPWTESETNEKLFF. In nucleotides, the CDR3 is TGCGCCAGCAGCCCTTGGACAGAGAGTGAAACTAATGAAAAACTGTTTTTT.

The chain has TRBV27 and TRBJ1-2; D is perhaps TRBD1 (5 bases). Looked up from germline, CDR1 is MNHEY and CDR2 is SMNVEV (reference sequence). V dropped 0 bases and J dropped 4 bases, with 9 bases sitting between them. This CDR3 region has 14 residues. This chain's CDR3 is CASSLSATGYGYTF. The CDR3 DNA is TGTGCCAGCAGTTTATCTGCTACAGGCTATGGCTACACCTTC.

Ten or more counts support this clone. The CDR3: CASSLESYNEQFF. Written as DNA, the CDR3 is TGTGCCAGCAGCTTAGAGTCCTACAATGAGCAGTTCTTC. This rearrangement joins TRBV7-3 to TRBJ2-1, with D uncertain. The V end was cut by 2 bases, the J end by 1 base, with 3 bases between. Germline CDR1 is SGHTA and CDR2 is FQGTGA. The CDR3 runs to 13 residues.

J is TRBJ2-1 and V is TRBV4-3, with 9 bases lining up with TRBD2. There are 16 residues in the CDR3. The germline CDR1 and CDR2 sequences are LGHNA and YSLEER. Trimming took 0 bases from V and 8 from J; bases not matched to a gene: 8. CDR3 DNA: TGCGCCAGCAGCCAAGATCGAGCGGGAGGCGGCGATGAGCAGTTCTTC. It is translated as CASSQDRAGGGDEQFF.

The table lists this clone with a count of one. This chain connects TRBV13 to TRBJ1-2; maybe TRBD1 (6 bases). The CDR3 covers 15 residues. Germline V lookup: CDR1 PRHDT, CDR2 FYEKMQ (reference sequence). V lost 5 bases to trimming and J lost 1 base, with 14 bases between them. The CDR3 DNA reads TGTGCCAGCAGCCCCTCCCAGGGGATTAACTATGGCTACACCTTC. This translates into CASSPSQGINYGYTF.

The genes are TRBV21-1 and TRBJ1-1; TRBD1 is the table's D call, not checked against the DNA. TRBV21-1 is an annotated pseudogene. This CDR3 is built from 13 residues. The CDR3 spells CASSNRQNTEAFF. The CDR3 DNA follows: TGTGCCAGCAGCAACCGACAGAACACTGAAGCTTTCTTT.

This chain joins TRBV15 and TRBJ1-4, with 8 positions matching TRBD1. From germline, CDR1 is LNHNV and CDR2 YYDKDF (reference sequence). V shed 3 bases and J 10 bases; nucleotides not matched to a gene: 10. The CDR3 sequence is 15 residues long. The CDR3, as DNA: TGTGCCACCAGCAGTGACAGGGGAGGATTCGCAAAACTGTTTTTT. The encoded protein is CATSSDRGGFAKLFF.

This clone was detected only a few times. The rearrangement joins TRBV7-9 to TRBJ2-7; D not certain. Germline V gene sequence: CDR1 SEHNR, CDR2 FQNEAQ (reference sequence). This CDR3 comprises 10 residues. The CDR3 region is CSGNTPGQYF. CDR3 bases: TGTTCCGGCAATACACCGGGGCAGTACTTC.

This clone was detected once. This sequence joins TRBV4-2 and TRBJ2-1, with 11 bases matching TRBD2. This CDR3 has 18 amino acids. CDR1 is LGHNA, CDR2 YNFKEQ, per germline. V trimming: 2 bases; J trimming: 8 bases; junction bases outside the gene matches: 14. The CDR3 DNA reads TGTGCCAGCAGCCAACCACACACTAGCGGGAGTTCACGGGATGAGCAGTTCTTC. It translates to CASSQPHTSGSSRDEQFF.

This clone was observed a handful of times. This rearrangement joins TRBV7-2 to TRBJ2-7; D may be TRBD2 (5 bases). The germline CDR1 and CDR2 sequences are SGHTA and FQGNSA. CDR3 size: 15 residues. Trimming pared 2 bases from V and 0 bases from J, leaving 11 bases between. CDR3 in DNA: TGTGCCAGCAGCTTACTAGCCCCTAGCTCCTACGAGCAGTACTTC. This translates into CASSLLAPSSYEQYF.

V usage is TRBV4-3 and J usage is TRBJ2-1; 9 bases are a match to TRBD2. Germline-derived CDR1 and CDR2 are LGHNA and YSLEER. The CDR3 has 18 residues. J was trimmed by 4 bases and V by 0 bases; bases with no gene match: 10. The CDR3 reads CASSQEGNPGLAYNEQFF. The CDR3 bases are TGCGCCAGCAGCCAAGAGGGTAATCCGGGACTAGCTTACAATGAGCAGTTCTTC.

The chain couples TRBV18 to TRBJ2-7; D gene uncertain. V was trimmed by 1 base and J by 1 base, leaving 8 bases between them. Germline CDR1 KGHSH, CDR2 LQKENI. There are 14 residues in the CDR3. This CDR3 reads CASSPLELSYEQYF. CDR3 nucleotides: TGTGCCAGCTCACCACTTGAGCTATCCTACGAGCAGTACTTC.

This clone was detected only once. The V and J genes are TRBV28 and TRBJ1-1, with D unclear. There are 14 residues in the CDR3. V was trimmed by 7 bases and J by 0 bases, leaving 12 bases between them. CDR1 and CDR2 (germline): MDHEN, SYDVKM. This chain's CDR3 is CASMYGWMNTEAFF. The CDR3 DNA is TGTGCCAGCATGTACGGGTGGATGAACACTGAAGCTTTCTTT.